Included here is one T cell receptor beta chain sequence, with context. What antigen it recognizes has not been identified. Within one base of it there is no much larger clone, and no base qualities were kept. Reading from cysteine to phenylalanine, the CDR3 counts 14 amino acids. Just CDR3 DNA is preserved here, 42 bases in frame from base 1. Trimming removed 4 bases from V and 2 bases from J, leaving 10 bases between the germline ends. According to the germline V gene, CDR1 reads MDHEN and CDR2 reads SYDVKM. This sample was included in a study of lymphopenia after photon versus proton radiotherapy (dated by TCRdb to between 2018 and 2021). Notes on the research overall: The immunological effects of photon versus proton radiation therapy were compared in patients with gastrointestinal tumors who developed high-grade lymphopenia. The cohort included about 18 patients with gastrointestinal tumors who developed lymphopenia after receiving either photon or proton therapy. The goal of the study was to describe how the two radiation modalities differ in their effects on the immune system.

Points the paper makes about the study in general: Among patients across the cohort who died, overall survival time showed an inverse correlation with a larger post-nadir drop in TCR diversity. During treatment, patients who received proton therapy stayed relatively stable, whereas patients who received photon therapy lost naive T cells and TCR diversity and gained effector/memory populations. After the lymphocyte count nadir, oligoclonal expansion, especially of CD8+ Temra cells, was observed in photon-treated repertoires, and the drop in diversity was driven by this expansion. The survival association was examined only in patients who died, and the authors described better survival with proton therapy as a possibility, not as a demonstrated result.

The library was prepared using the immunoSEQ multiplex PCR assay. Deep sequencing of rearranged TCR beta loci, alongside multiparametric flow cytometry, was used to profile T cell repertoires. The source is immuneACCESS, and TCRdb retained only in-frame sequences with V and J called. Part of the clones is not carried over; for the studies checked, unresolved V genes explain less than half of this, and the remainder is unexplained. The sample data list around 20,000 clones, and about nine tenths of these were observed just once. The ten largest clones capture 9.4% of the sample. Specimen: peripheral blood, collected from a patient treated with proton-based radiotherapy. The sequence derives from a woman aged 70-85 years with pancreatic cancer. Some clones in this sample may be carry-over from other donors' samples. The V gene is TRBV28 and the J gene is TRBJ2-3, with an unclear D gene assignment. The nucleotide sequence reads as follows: TGTGCCAGCAGTTCAAGGGCCGTCACAGATACGCAGTATTTT. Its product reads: CASSSRAVTDTQYF.